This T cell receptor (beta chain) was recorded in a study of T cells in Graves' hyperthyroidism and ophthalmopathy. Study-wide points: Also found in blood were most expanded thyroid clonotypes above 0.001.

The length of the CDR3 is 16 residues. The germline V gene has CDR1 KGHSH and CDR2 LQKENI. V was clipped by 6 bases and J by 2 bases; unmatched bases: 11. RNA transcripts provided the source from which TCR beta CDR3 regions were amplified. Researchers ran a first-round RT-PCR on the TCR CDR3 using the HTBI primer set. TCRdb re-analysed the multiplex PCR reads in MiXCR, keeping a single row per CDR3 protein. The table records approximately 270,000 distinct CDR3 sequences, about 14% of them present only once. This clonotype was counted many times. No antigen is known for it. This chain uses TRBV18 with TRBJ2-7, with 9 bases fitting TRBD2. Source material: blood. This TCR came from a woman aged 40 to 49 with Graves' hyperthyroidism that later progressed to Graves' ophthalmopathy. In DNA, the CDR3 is TGTGCCAGCTCTCAGACTAGCGGAGGTCGGGCCTACGAGCAGTACTTC. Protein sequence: CASSQTSGGRAYEQYF.